This TCR beta chain was identified during a study of OX40 agonist ivuxolimab in advanced cancers. Study as a whole: People who had prior anti-PD-1, anti-PD-L1 or anti-CTLA-4 therapy could take part, and approximately 44% had some.

The CDR3 is made up of 16 amino acids. Trimming at V came to 3 bases and at J to 2 bases, leaving 7 bases not matched to a gene. Germline V CDR1 and CDR2: MNHEY, SVGAGI. Overall study results and limits: Several nonresponders also turned out to have low normalized T-cell clonal expansion.

Samples of blood were obtained at baseline, on cycle 4 day 1, and on cycle 7 day 1. Using immunoSEQ multiplex PCR, the repertoire was profiled, and TCRdb retains in-frame clones only, with some absent. The sample carries over 60,000 clones, approximately 90% recorded once. As for this clone: The antigen remains unidentified.

The source of this sequence is an adult with an advanced solid tumor such as melanoma, head and neck, liver or kidney cancer. The chain carries TRBV6-5 and TRBJ2-1; 7 bases align to TRBD1. The sequencing used CD4+ or CD8+ T cells sorted from blood, collected in a trial of the OX40 agonist ivuxolimab. The CDR3 sequence: CASSYTRGGTYNEQFF. CDR3 in DNA: TGTGCCAGCAGTTATACACGAGGGGGCACCTACAATGAGCAGTTCTTC.